A selection of T cell receptor beta chains follows, all from one sample in a study of PD-1 blockade in classical Hodgkin lymphoma. Libraries were prepared by immunoSEQ multiplex PCR; TCRdb keeps only in-frame clonotypes and omits some of them. The sample contains about 25,000 clones, approximately 67% of which appear only once. Sequences were derived from peripheral blood mononuclear cells (PBMCs), sampled before the fourth cycle of nivolumab. All receptors derive from a human donor with classical Hodgkin lymphoma. The CDR3 runs from the conserved cysteine through the conserved F or W. A D gene is named only where the DNA matches it firmly.

d_gene: .
j_gene: TRBJ2-3
v_gene: TRBV7-6
CDR3nt: TGTGCCAGCAGCTTAGTGGGGACTCGGACAGATACGCAGTATTTT
CDR3aa: CASSLVGTRTDTQYF

d_gene: TRBD2
j_gene: TRBJ2-3
v_gene: TRBV9
CDR3nt: TGTGCCAGCAGCTACTCGGGGGGTAGCACAGATACGCAGTATTTT
CDR3aa: CASSYSGGSTDTQYF

d_gene: .
j_gene: TRBJ1-5
v_gene: TRBV5-3
CDR3nt: TGTGCCAGAAGCTCCTTATTCGACAGACTGAGCAATCAGCCCCAGCATTTT
CDR3aa: CARSSLFDRLSNQPQHF

d_gene: .
j_gene: TRBJ2-6
v_gene: TRBV2
CDR3nt: TGTGCCAGCAGTGGAAACAGGGCGCGCGGGGCCAACGTCCTGACTTTC
CDR3aa: CASSGNRARGANVLTF

d_gene: .
j_gene: TRBJ1-1
v_gene: TRBV19
CDR3nt: TGTGCCAGTAGTCGCCAGCTGAACACTGAAGCTTTCTTT
CDR3aa: CASSRQLNTEAFF

d_gene: TRBD2
j_gene: TRBJ2-1
v_gene: TRBV9
CDR3nt: TGTGCCAGCGGGGCGGGGGACTCCTACAATGAGCAGTTCTTC
CDR3aa: CASGAGDSYNEQFF

d_gene: TRBD1
j_gene: TRBJ1-4
v_gene: TRBV19
CDR3nt: TGTGCCAGTAGAACCCGGGACAGTACTAATGAAAAACTGTTTTTT
CDR3aa: CASRTRDSTNEKLFF

d_gene: .
j_gene: TRBJ2-3
v_gene: TRBV30
CDR3nt: TGTGCCTGGATGGCAGATACGCAGTATTTT
CDR3aa: CAWMADTQYF

d_gene: TRBD2
j_gene: TRBJ2-3
v_gene: TRBV27
CDR3nt: TGTGCCAGCAGCCCACTGGCGGGGGGCCTCACAGATACGCAGTATTTT
CDR3aa: CASSPLAGGLTDTQYF

d_gene: TRBD2
j_gene: TRBJ2-2
v_gene: TRBV9
CDR3nt: TGTGCCAGCAGCTCCCCGGCTAGCGGGGGGGCACGGACCGGGGAGCTGTTTTTT
CDR3aa: CASSSPASGGARTGELFF

d_gene: .
j_gene: TRBJ1-4
v_gene: TRBV6-1
CDR3nt: TGTGCCAGCAGCCAGGACGGAACAACTAATGAAAAACTGTTTTTT
CDR3aa: CASSQDGTTNEKLFF

d_gene: TRBD1
j_gene: TRBJ1-1
v_gene: TRBV5-1
CDR3nt: TGCGCCAGCAGCCTGCCGGGGACAGGGAACACTGAAGCTTTCTTT
CDR3aa: CASSLPGTGNTEAFF

d_gene: .
j_gene: TRBJ2-5
v_gene: TRBV7-9
CDR3nt: TGTGCCAGCAGCTTGGTCCGAGAGACCCAGTACTTC
CDR3aa: CASSLVRETQYF

d_gene: .
j_gene: TRBJ1-6
v_gene: TRBV25-1
CDR3nt: TGTGCCAGCAGGGTGGGGAGTTCTAATTCACCCCTCCACTTT
CDR3aa: CASRVGSSNSPLHF

d_gene: .
j_gene: TRBJ1-3
v_gene: TRBV7-8
CDR3nt: TGTGCCAGCAGCTTAGCATCGGACTCTGGAAACACCATATATTTT
CDR3aa: CASSLASDSGNTIYF

d_gene: .
j_gene: TRBJ1-4
v_gene: TRBV4-3
CDR3nt: TGCGCCAGCAGCCAAGGCCCTCCCTCGGGGGTTAATGAAAAACTGTTTTTT
CDR3aa: CASSQGPPSGVNEKLFF

d_gene: TRBD1
j_gene: TRBJ1-2
v_gene: TRBV6-6
CDR3nt: TGTGCCAGCAGCCCTACCTCGGGACAGGCCCGTGGCTACACCTTC
CDR3aa: CASSPTSGQARGYTF

d_gene: .
j_gene: TRBJ2-3
v_gene: TRBV5-1
CDR3nt: TGCGCCAGCAGCTTGGACGGGGCGAGCACAGATACGCAGTATTTT
CDR3aa: CASSLDGASTDTQYF

d_gene: .
j_gene: TRBJ1-1
v_gene: TRBV28
CDR3nt: TGTGCCAGCGGACTATACGATGGGAACACTGAAGCTTTCTTT
CDR3aa: CASGLYDGNTEAFF

d_gene: TRBD1
j_gene: TRBJ1-6
v_gene: TRBV6-6
CDR3nt: TGTGCCAGCAGCCCACAGGGGATCACCCTCCACTTT
CDR3aa: CASSPQGITLHF

d_gene: .
j_gene: TRBJ2-2
v_gene: TRBV5-5
CDR3nt: TGTGCCAGCAGCTTCGAGGGGACCGGGGAGCTGTTTTTT
CDR3aa: CASSFEGTGELFF

d_gene: .
j_gene: TRBJ2-3
v_gene: TRBV16
CDR3nt: TGTGCCAGCAGCGACAACAGGGAGGATACGCAGTATTTT
CDR3aa: CASSDNREDTQYF